This entry concerns a single TCR beta chain. The data stem from a study of blood T cell repertoires in COVID-19. On the study more broadly: Samples taken during acute and convalescent COVID-19 were collected in the United States, Italy and Spain. Nucleic acid was either cDNA or gDNA, and it came from T cells, B-cell-depleted T cells, or PBMCs.

The Seattle patients joined while their infection was active and were tracked longitudinally afterward. The CDR3 length is 16 residues. V dropped 0 bases and J dropped 0 bases, with 11 bases sitting between them. Germline V CDR1 and CDR2: SGHTA, FQGNSA. In the original analysis: Amplifying reference gene primers gave estimates of nucleated cell counts. Sequencing used immunoSEQ multiplex PCR; TCRdb keeps in-frame clones, though not all of them. Clone size and the V and J calls come from that table; the DNA yielded D and trimming. This table holds some 140,000 clones, around 83% found once. The chain is built from TRBV7-2 and TRBJ1-1; D unresolved. The sequenced sample consisted of peripheral blood. This clonotype was obtained from an older woman with COVID-19, enrolled during active disease. CDR3 DNA sequence: TGTGCCAGCAGCTTAGCGGGCGGGAGCATGAACACTGAAGCTTTCTTT. Its protein is CASSLAGGSMNTEAFF.